A selection of T cell receptor beta chains follows, all from one sample in a study of shared clonotypes between healthy human individuals. The repertoire was sequenced with immunoSEQ multiplex PCR; TCRdb's copy has only in-frame clones and lacks some. This table has some 100,000 clones, under 70% appearing once. The sample was memory CD8+ T cells sorted from blood. The receptors derive from a young woman in good health. Each CDR3 is given with its conserved first and last residue. The D gene is left open where the match is weak. Clone size, where shown, is once, few, many, or a class for clones that have expanded.

d_call	clone_size	v_call	j_call	cdr3_nt	cdr3_aa
.	.	TRBV27	TRBJ1-1	TGTGCCAGCAGAAACCTCCGGGGCTATGAAGCTTTCTTT	CASRNLRGYEAFF
.	.	TRBV6-1	TRBJ1-1	TGTGCCAGCAGTCCCGGAGGGGAGAACACTGAAGCTTTCTTT	CASSPGGENTEAFF
.	few	TRBV6-5	TRBJ1-5	TGTGCCAGCAGTGCGGAGAGGGACGGTCAGCCCCAGCATTTT	CASSAERDGQPQHF
.	.	TRBV28	TRBJ2-7	TGTGCCAGCAAAAACCAGGGAAATAGGTACGAGCAGTACTTC	CASKNQGNRYEQYF
TRBD2	.	TRBV7-9	TRBJ2-3	TGTGCCAGCAGCTTTGTGACTAGCGGGATTTCGCAGTATTTT	CASSFVTSGISQYF
.	.	TRBV6-5	TRBJ2-2	TGTGCCAGCAGTTACACGGGGCCCACCGGGGAGCTGTTTTTT	CASSYTGPTGELFF
.	few	TRBV18	TRBJ1-5	TGTGCCAGCTCACCATCGGGGACCATGAATCAGCCCCAGCATTTT	CASSPSGTMNQPQHF
.	.	TRBV5-1	TRBJ2-7	TGCGCCAGCAGAGATGAGCTTTGGGGGGCCTACGAGCAGTACTTC	CASRDELWGAYEQYF
.	few	TRBV4-1	TRBJ1-1	TGCGCCAGCAGCCAAGTAGAATGGGGGCCTGAAGCTTTCTTT	CASSQVEWGPEAFF
TRBD2	.	TRBV2	TRBJ2-3	TGTGCCAGCAGTGAACCCTCAGCGGGAGAGCCCTGGGGGACCGATACGCAGTATTTT	CASSEPSAGEPWGTDTQYF
.	.	TRBV7-2	TRBJ2-2	TGTGCCAGCAGCTTAGATTGGGGCCCGGCCGGGGAGCTGTTTTTT	CASSLDWGPAGELFF
TRBD1	few	TRBV28	TRBJ2-1	TGTGCCAGCAGTTTAAGGACAGGGCTCGGGGAGCAGTTCTTC	CASSLRTGLGEQFF
.	.	TRBV27	TRBJ2-7	TGTGCCAGCAGTTTTATAAGTGCCTCATTCTACGAGCAGTACTTC	CASSFISASFYEQYF
.	.	TRBV9	TRBJ1-1	TGTGCCAGCAGCGTAGTAGGGGGGTACACTGAAGCTTTCTTT	CASSVVGGYTEAFF
.	.	TRBV5-1	TRBJ2-2	TGCGCCAGCAGCCATCGGGCAGGGGCGGACACCGGGGAGCTGTTTTTT	CASSHRAGADTGELFF
.	.	TRBV27	TRBJ2-7	TGTGCCAGCAGTTTGCGTCCAGGGGCCGAGCAGTACTTC	CASSLRPGAEQYF
.	.	TRBV6-5	TRBJ2-5	TGTGCCAGCACCCATCAAGAGACCCAGTACTTC	CASTHQETQYF
.	few	TRBV19	TRBJ1-5	TGTGCCAGTACCCCATCTTTGGTGGGTTTCTATCAGCCCCAGCATTTT	CASTPSLVGFYQPQHF
.	.	TRBV15	TRBJ2-7	TGTGCCACCAGCAGACGGGGAAACTACGAGCAGTACTTC	CATSRRGNYEQYF
.	.	TRBV5-1	TRBJ2-5	TGCGCCAGCAGCTTGGAGCCGGGACTGCAAGTATCTCAGTACTTC	CASSLEPGLQVSQYF
TRBD2	many	TRBV19	TRBJ2-1	TGTGCCAGTGGTCTAGCGGACTACAATGAGCAGTTCTTC	CASGLADYNEQFF
.	many	TRBV11-3	TRBJ2-1	TGTGCCAGCAGCTTAGCGGGGGGCCACCACAATGAGCAGTTCTTC	CASSLAGGHHNEQFF
.	.	TRBV7-9	TRBJ1-5	TGTGCCAGCAGCGACTCGGGACCTGGCAATCAGCCCCAGCATTTT	CASSDSGPGNQPQHF
TRBD2	.	TRBV30	TRBJ2-6	TGTGCCTCCGGACTAGTTGCTATCTCTGGGGCCAACGTCCTGACTTTC	CASGLVAISGANVLTF
TRBD2	few	TRBV5-6	TRBJ2-3	TGTGCCAGCGGTGTGGGGGAGGGCCCGGCAGATACGCAGTATTTT	CASGVGEGPADTQYF
TRBD1	.	TRBV11-2	TRBJ2-7	TGTGCCAGCAGCTCGGGGACAGGGTACGAGCAGTACTTC	CASSSGTGYEQYF